This TCR beta chain was recovered during a study of T cells in Graves' hyperthyroidism and ophthalmopathy. Study as a whole: At the time of initial diagnosis and before any treatment, peripheral blood was collected.

Germline V gene sequence: CDR1 PRHDT, CDR2 FYEKMQ (reference sequence). The CDR3 extends over 14 amino acids. V lost 1 base and J lost 7, with 13 bases in between. The study's findings and limits: Blood also contained most expanded thyroid clonotypes above 0.001.

TCR beta CDR3 sequences were amplified from RNA transcripts. The HTBI primer set served for first-round RT-PCR of the TCR CDR3. Via MiXCR, TCRdb re-called the multiplex PCR reads, giving one row per CDR3 protein. The sample consists of 340,000 or so distinct CDR3 sequences, under 25% of them appearing once. Patients were excluded because of uncontrolled infection, other autoimmune disease, pregnancy or lactation. Many counts were recorded for this clonotype. Antigen specificity is unknown. The V call is TRBV13, the J call TRBJ1-1, with D perhaps matching TRBD1 (5 bases). Specimen: blood. This clonotype originated in a woman aged 45-65 years with Graves' hyperthyroidism. CDR3 sequence reads: CASSLVGAAGEAFF. DNA of the CDR3: TGTGCCAGCAGCTTAGTAGGGGCGGCGGGTGAAGCTTTCTTT.